Listed here are 8 T cell receptor beta chains from one sample, sequenced in a study of patients and donors after allogeneic stem cell transplantation. TCRdb called the RT-PCR reads again in MiXCR, with one record for every CDR3 protein. The table lists about 90,000 distinct CDR3 sequences, around 48% of them singletons. The sequenced sample consisted of blood, either unsorted or a sorted T cell fraction (not recorded which). The receptors stem from a human donor who was either an allogeneic HSCT recipient or a stem cell or donor lymphocyte infusion donor (not recorded which). It is not recorded whose cells these are; they may come from a transplant donor.

This clonotype was seen only a few times. The chain uses TRBV12-3 or TRBV12-4 and TRBJ1-2; D is uncertain. V shed 6 bases and J shed 4 bases, with 9 bases lying between them. The CDR3 is 12 amino acids. CDR3 residues: CASSPLSYGYTF. The DNA of the CDR3 is TGTGCCAGCAGCCCTCTGTCCTATGGCTACACCTTC.

This rearrangement joins TRBV7-6 to TRBJ1-4; unclear D gene. The V gene lost 5 bases and the J gene lost 5 bases, with 12 bases spanning the gap. The CDR3 loop spans 14 amino acids. From germline, CDR1 is SGHVS and CDR2 FNYEAQ. CDR3 bases: TGTGCCAGCAGCCAAGAAGAGGCGAATGAAAAACTGTTTTTT. Translated: CASSQEEANEKLFF.

J is TRBJ1-5 and V is TRBV12-3 or TRBV12-4; no clear D. The CDR3 totals 12 residues. With 5 bases removed from V and 5 bases from J, the gap between germline ends came to 7 bases. The CDR3 sequence is CASSPPDQPQHF. The CDR3 DNA reads TGTGCCAGCAGTCCCCCAGATCAGCCCCAGCATTTT.

This clonotype was counted only a few times. This chain connects TRBV9 to TRBJ1-6; 8 nucleotides align to TRBD1. The CDR3 is 14 residues long. The junction had 4 bases not matched to a gene; V was cut back by 2 bases and J by 9 bases. CDR1 SGDLS and CDR2 YYNGEE come from the germline V gene. Here the CDR3 reads CASSVNRGGSPLHF. DNA for the CDR3: TGTGCCAGCAGCGTTAACAGGGGGGGTTCACCCCTCCACTTT. The entire variable domain, with the rest obtained from reference TRBV9 and TRBJ1-6, is as follows: DSGVTQTPKHLITATGQRVTLRCSPRSGDLSVYWYQQSLDQGLQFLIQYYNGEERAKGNILERFSAQQFPDLHSELNLSSLELGDSALYFCASSVNRGGSPLHFGNGTRLTVT.

The chain has TRBV3-1 and TRBJ1-1, with D maybe TRBD1 (5 bases). Trimming took off 0 bases at V and 0 bases at J, with 11 bases between the two ends. The CDR3 sequence is 16 residues long. The V gene's germline CDR1 is LGHDT and CDR2 YNNKEL (reference sequence). The CDR3 protein is CASSQESGPMNTEAFF. The CDR3 coding sequence is TGTGCCAGCAGCCAAGAATCGGGGCCGATGAACACTGAAGCTTTCTTT. Variable domain in full (rest from reference TRBV3-1 and TRBJ1-1): DTAVSQTPKYLVTQMGNDKSIKCEQNLGHDTMYWYKQDSKKFLKIMFSYNNKELIINETVPNRFSPKSPDKAHLNLHINSLELGDSAVYFCASSQESGPMNTEAFFGQGTRLTVV.

The gene calls are TRBV2 and TRBJ2-7; TRBD2 matches at 8 bases. This CDR3 has 15 residues. V lost 6 bases to trimming and J lost 5 bases; unmatched junction nucleotides: 12. Germline V gene data show CDR1 as SNHLY and CDR2 as FYNNEI. The CDR3 is CASRPRAGAWNEQYF. The CDR3 DNA follows: TGTGCCAGCAGACCGCGAGCGGGAGCTTGGAACGAGCAGTACTTC. The full variable domain, in which reference TRBV2 and TRBJ2-7 provide the parts outside the CDR3, is EPEVTQTPSHQVTQMGQEVILRCVPISNHLYFYWYRQILGQKVEFLVSFYNNEISEKSEIFDDQFSVERPDGSNFTLKIRSTKLEDSAMYFCASRPRAGAWNEQYFGPGTRLTVT.

V is TRBV15 and J is TRBJ1-1; TRBD1 aligns across 8 bases. Germline CDR1 is LNHNV and CDR2 is YYDKDF (reference sequence). The V and J ends lost 1 base and 4 bases, in that order; junction bases with no gene match: 5. This CDR3 comprises 15 residues. In DNA, the CDR3 is TGTGCCACCAGCAGAGGACAGGGGCGATTCACTGAAGCTTTCTTT. Translating gives CATSRGQGRFTEAFF.

This clonotype was found a few times. The chain has TRBV6-5 and TRBJ2-5; D is unresolved. V shed 0 bases and J shed 4 bases, with 9 bases lying between them. The CDR3 loop spans 14 amino acids. In germline, CDR1 is MNHEY, CDR2 SVGAGI. DNA for the CDR3: TGTGCCAGCAGTTACTCGCCACTATCAGAGACCCAGTACTTC. Amino acid sequence: CASSYSPLSETQYF.